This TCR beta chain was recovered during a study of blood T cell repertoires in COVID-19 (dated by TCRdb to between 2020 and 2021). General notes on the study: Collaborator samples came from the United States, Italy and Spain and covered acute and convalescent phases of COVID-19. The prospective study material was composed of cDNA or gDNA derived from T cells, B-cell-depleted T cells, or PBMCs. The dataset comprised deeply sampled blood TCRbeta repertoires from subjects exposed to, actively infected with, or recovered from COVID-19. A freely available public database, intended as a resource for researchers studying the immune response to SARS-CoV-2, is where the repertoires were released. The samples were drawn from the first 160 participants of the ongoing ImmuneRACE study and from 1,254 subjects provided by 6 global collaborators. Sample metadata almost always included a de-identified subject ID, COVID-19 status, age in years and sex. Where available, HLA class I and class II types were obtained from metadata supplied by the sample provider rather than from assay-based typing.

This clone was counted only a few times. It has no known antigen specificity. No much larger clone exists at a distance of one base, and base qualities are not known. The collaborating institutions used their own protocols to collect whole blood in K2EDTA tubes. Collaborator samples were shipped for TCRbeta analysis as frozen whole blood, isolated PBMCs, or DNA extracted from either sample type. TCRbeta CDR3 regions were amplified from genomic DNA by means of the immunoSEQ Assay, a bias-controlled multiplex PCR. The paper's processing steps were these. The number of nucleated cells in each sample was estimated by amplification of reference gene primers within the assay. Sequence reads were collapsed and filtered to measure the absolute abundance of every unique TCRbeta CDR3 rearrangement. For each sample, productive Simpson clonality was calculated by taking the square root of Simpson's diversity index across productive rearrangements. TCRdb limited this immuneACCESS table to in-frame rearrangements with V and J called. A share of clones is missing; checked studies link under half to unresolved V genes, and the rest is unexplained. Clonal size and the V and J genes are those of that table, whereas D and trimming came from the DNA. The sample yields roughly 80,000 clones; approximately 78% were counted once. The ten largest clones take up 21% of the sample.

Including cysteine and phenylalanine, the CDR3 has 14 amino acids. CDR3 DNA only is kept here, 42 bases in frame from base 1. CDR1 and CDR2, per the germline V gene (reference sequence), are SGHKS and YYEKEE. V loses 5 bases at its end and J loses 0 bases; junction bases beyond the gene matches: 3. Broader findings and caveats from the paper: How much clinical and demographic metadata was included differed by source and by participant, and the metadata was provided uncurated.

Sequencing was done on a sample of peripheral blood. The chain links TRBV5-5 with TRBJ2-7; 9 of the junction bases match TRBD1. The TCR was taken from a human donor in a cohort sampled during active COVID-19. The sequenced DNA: TGTGCCAGCAGACGGGACAGGGACTCCTACGAGCAGTACTTC. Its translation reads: CASRRDRDSYEQYF.